These 14 T cell receptor beta chains were all obtained from the same sample, sequenced in a study of blood T cell repertoires in COVID-19. This table comes from immunoSEQ multiplex PCR, and its TCRdb copy is limited to in-frame clones, with some not included. The profile shows around 190,000 clones, over 70% of them singletons. Material: peripheral blood. The receptors here all came from a man between 60 and 70 years old with acute or convalescent COVID-19.

V usage is TRBV5-1 and J usage is TRBJ2-1; D gene uncertain. CDR3 length: 11 residues. The germline V gene encodes CDR1 SGHRS and CDR2 YFSETQ. V was shortened by 4 bases and J by 5 bases, with 4 bases between the two germline ends. CDR3 nucleotide sequence: TGCGCCAGCAGCCTAGACAATGAGCAGTTCTTC. Amino acid sequence: CASSLDNEQFF.

The V call is TRBV5-1, the J call TRBJ2-1; D not resolved. The CDR3 runs 15 residues. The V gene's germline CDR1 is SGHRS and CDR2 YFSETQ. V dropped 0 bases and J dropped 3 bases, with 10 bases sitting between them. CDR3 in DNA: TGCGCCAGCAGCTTGGCCGTTAACTACTACAATGAGCAGTTCTTC. It is translated as CASSLAVNYYNEQFF.

The rearrangement joins TRBV11-2 to TRBJ2-5; 7 bases line up with TRBD1. This CDR3 has 14 residues. The V and J ends lost 1 base and 5 bases, in that order; junction bases with no gene match: 4. Per germline, CDR1 SGHAT and CDR2 FQNNGV. CDR3 DNA: TGTGCCAGCAGCTTAGTCAGGGGGTGGGAGACCCAGTACTTC. It translates to CASSLVRGWETQYF.

This clone was detected a few times. The chain carries TRBV5-1 and TRBJ2-2; maybe TRBD2 (5 bases). CDR3 size: 15 residues. Germline V gene sequence: CDR1 SGHRS, CDR2 YFSETQ. V gave up 1 base and J gave up 1 base, with 8 bases separating them. For the CDR3, the DNA is TGCGCCAGCAGCTTGAGCGGCAGGAACACCGGGGAGCTGTTTTTT. Translating it yields CASSLSGRNTGELFF.

The V call is TRBV21-1, the J call TRBJ2-2; the DNA was not used to check the table's D call, TRBD1. TRBV21-1 is classified as a pseudogene. There are 16 residues in the CDR3. CDR3 residues: CASSLPGAADTGELFF. The DNA for the CDR3 is TGTGCCAGCAGCCTCCCAGGCGCAGCAGACACCGGGGAGCTGTTTTTT.

V and J are TRBV28 and TRBJ2-3; the D gene is possibly TRBD1 (6 bases). V was shortened by 8 bases and J by 1 base, with 10 bases between the two germline ends. The CDR3 runs 13 residues. CDR1 and CDR2 from the germline V gene are MDHEN and SYDVKM. In nucleotides, the CDR3 is TGTGCCAGCGGCCGACAGGGCACAGATACGCAGTATTTT. Protein product: CASGRQGTDTQYF.

The count of this clone is one. The chain couples TRBV10-2 to TRBJ2-3; tentatively, D is TRBD1 (7 bases). Trimming left V 5 bases short and J 4 bases short, with 13 bases between. The CDR3 runs 14 residues. CDR1 and CDR2 (germline): WSHSY, SAAADI. The CDR3 DNA is TGCGCCAGCAGTAGATCCAGGGGGGCAGATACGCAGTATTTT. This codes for CASSRSRGADTQYF.

This rearrangement joins TRBV19 to TRBJ2-7; the D gene is possibly TRBD2 (7 bases). The CDR3 runs to 14 residues. Germline CDR1 reads LNHDA; CDR2 reads SQIVND (reference sequence). The V gene lost 5 bases and the J gene lost 2 bases, with 13 bases spanning the gap. The CDR3 sequence is CASSLRGGTYEQYF. For the CDR3, the DNA is TGTGCCAGTAGTCTCAGGGGAGGGACCTACGAGCAGTACTTC.

The rearrangement links TRBV11-1 to TRBJ1-1; D possibly corresponds to TRBD1 (5 bases). Germline V gene lookup returns CDR1 SGHAT and CDR2 FQDESV (reference sequence). The CDR3 sequence is 15 residues long. Deletions cut 5 bases from V and 3 bases from J, with 16 bases between. In DNA, the CDR3 is TGTGCCAGCAGCCCCCAGGGCGACATATACACTGAAGCTTTCTTT. As protein: CASSPQGDIYTEAFF.

V gene TRBV7-8 combines with J gene TRBJ1-1, with a weak D call TRBD1 (6 bases). The CDR3 is 15 residues long. V was clipped by 2 bases and J by 4 bases, with 14 bases between them. CDR1 and CDR2 (germline): SGHVS, FQNEAQ. CDR3 nucleotides: TGTGCCAGCAGCTTACAGAGGGGGTCTCTCACTGAAGCTTTCTTT. It specifies CASSLQRGSLTEAFF.

The V gene is TRBV2, the J gene TRBJ2-5, with TRBD2 matching 8 bases. This CDR3 contains 14 residues. CDR1 and CDR2 from the germline V gene are SNHLY and FYNNEI. The V segment lost 4 bases and the J segment 5 bases; nucleotides outside the gene matches: 6. Here the CDR3 reads CASSGQTSEETQYF. CDR3 sequence (DNA): TGTGCCAGCAGTGGCCAGACTAGCGAGGAGACCCAGTACTTC.

V usage is TRBV2 and J usage is TRBJ2-7; D not certain. The germline CDR1 and CDR2 sequences are SNHLY and FYNNEI. This CDR3 contains 12 residues. V lost 7 bases, J lost 3 bases, and 10 bases lay in between. CDR3 loop: CASKRENYEQYF. The CDR3 coding sequence is TGTGCCAGCAAGAGAGAGAACTACGAGCAGTACTTC.

The rearrangement links TRBV6-5 to TRBJ2-7, with TRBD2 identical over 9 bases. The CDR3 contains 15 residues. Germline V gives CDR1 MNHEY, CDR2 SVGAGI. V dropped 7 bases and J dropped 2; count of bases not matched to a gene: 9. The CDR3: CASKMSIAGAYEQYF. The DNA of the CDR3 is TGTGCCAGCAAGATGTCTATAGCGGGAGCCTACGAGCAGTACTTC.

Remarks on this clone: Other DNA variants within this sample encode the same CDR3. The gene calls are TRBV24-1 and TRBJ2-3; TRBD1 aligns across 10 bases. The length of the CDR3 is 16 residues. Germline trimming cut 4 bases from V and 0 bases from J; bases unmatched to any gene: 3. Germline values: CDR1 KGHDR, CDR2 SFDVKD. This CDR3 is CATSDPGQGSTDTQYF. The DNA for the CDR3 is TGTGCCACCAGTGACCCGGGACAGGGGAGCACAGATACGCAGTATTTT.